The TCR beta chain described here comes from a study of CXCR3-negative and CXCR3-positive naive CD8 T cells. Study observations and caveats: TRB CDR3s were more hydrophobic in CXCR3-positive than in CXCR3-negative naive cells. Diversity proved comparably high across both naive subsets and much lower in memory CD8+ cells.

UMI labels and 5' RACE were used to prepare the TRB cDNA libraries. TCRdb processed the 5' RACE reads again and assigns one entry to each CDR3 protein, with no DNA. In total, the table holds 130,000 to 150,000 distinct CDR3 sequences. Worth noting for this clonotype: Its antigen is currently unknown.

This CDR3 has 16 residues. The germline V gene has CDR1 DFQATT and CDR2 SNEGSKA (reference sequence). The chain couples TRBV20-1 to TRBJ1-1; with no DNA, the TCRdb D assignment of TRBD1 cannot be verified. The sample was naive CXCR3+ CD8+ T cells from blood. The sample's subset: CD45RO-CCR7+CD27+CD95- naive CD8+ T cells expressing CXCR3 (TNR3+). This sequence originates from a human donor in good health. Some clones in this sample may be carry-over from other donors' samples. The CDR3 reads CSARDFLQGMNTEAFF.